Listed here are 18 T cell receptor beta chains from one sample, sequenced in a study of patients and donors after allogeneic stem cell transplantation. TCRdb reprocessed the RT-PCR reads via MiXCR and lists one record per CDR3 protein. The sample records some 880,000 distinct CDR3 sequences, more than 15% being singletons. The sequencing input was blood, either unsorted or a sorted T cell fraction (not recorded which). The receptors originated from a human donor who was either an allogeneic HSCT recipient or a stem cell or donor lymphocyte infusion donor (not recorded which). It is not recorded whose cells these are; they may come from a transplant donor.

CDR3 in amino acids: CAISPPGTHYGYTF. In DNA form, the CDR3 reads TGTGCCATCAGCCCCCCGGGGACTCACTATGGCTACACCTTC. This chain joins TRBV10-3 and TRBJ1-2, with D possibly matching TRBD1 (5 bases). Germline V gene data show CDR1 as ENHRY and CDR2 as SYGVKD. V lost 6 bases to trimming and J lost 3 bases, with 14 bases between them. The CDR3 runs to 14 residues.

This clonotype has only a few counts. The CDR3 region is CASSGGAGASSYEQYF. CDR3 nucleotides: TGTGCCAGCAGCGGCGGCGCAGGGGCAAGCTCCTACGAGCAGTACTTC. The chain uses TRBV9 and TRBJ2-7, with a possible D match to TRBD1 (6 bases). This CDR3 spans 16 amino acids. The V and J ends lost 3 bases and 0 bases respectively, with 16 bases between them. In germline, CDR1 is SGDLS, CDR2 YYNGEE.

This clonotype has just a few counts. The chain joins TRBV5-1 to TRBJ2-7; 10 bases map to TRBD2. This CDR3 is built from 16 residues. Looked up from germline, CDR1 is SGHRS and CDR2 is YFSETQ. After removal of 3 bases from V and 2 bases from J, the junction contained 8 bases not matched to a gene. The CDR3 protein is CASSSGWLAGAYEQYF. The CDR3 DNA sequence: TGCGCCAGCAGCTCCGGGTGGCTAGCGGGGGCCTACGAGCAGTACTTC.

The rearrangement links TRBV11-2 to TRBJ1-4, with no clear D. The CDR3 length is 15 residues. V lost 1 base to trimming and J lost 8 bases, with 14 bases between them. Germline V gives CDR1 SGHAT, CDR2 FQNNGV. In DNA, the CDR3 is TGTGCCAGCAGCTTAGGGCGGACGAGGAGGGAAAAACTGTTTTTT. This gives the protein CASSLGRTRREKLFF. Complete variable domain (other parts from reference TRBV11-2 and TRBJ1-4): EAGVAQSPRYKIIEKRQSVAFWCNPISGHATLYWYQQILGQGPKLLIQFQNNGVVDDSQLPKDRFSAERLKGVDSTLKIQPAKLEDSAVYLCASSLGRTRREKLFFGSGTQLSVL.

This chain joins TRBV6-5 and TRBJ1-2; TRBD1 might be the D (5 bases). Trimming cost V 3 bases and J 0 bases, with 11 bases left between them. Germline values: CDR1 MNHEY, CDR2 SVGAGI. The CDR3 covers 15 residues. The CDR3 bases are TGTGCCAGCAGTTATACAGGTCTAGCTAACTATGGCTACACCTTC. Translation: CASSYTGLANYGYTF.

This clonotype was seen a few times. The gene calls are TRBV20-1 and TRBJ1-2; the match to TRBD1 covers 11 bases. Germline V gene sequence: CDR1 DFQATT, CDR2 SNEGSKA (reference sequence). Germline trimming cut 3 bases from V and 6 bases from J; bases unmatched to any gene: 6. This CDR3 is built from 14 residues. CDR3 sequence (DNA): TGCAGTGCTAGCCCCGGGACAGGGGGGGATGGCTACACCTTC. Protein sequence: CSASPGTGGDGYTF.

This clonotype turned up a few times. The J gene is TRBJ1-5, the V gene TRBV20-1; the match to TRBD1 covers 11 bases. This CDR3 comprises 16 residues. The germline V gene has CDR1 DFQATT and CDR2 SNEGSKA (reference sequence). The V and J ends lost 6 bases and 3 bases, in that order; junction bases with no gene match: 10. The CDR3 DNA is TGCAGTGCGTTCCCCGGGACAGGGGGAGACAATCAGCCCCAGCATTTT. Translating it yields CSAFPGTGGDNQPQHF.

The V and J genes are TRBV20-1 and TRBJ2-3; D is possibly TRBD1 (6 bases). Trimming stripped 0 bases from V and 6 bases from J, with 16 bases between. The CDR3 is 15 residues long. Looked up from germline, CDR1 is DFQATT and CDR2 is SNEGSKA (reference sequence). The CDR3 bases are TGCAGTGCTAGAGACAGGGGACGAACCGCGGATACGCAGTATTTT. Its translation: CSARDRGRTADTQYF.

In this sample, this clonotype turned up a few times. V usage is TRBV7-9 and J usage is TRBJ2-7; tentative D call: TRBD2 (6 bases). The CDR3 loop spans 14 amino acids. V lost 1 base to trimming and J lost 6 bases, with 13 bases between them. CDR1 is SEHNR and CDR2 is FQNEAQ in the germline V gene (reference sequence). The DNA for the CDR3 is TGTGCCAGCAGCTTAGATCTGGTCGGGGGCGAGCAGTACTTC. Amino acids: CASSLDLVGGEQYF.

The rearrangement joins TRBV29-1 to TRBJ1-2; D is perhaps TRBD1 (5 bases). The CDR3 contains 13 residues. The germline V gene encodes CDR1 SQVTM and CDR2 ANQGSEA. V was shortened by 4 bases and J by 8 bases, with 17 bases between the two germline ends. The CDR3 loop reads CSVVGRVNDGYTF. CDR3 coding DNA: TGCAGCGTTGTGGGCAGGGTGAACGACGGCTACACCTTC.

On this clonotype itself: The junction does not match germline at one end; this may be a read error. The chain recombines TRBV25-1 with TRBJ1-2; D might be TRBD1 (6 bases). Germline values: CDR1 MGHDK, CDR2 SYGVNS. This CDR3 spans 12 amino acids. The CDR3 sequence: CGSLNREHGYTF. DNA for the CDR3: TGTGGCAGCTTGAACAGGGAGCATGGCTACACCTTC.

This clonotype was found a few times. CDR3 DNA: TGTGCCAGCAGCTATCGGACTAGCGGAAGGTGGAATGAGCAGTTCTTC. Its translation is CASSYRTSGRWNEQFF. V gene TRBV7-9 combines with J gene TRBJ2-1; 10 bases are shared with TRBD2. Germline values: CDR1 SEHNR, CDR2 FQNEAQ (reference sequence). V lost 4 bases, J lost 7 bases, and 10 bases stayed unmatched. CDR3 length: 16 residues.

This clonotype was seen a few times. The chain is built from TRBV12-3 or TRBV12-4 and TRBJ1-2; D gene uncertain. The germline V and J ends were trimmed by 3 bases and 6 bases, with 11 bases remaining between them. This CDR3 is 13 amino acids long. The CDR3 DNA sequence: TGTGCCAGCAGTTTCCATGGAGGCAATGGCTACACCTTC. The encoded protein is CASSFHGGNGYTF.

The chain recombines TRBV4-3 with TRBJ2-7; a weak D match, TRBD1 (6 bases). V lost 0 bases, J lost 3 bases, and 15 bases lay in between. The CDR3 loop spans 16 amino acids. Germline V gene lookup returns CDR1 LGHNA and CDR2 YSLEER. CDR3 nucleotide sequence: TGCGCCAGCAGCCAAGACAGGGGTTCTACCCGCTACGAGCAGTACTTC. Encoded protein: CASSQDRGSTRYEQYF.

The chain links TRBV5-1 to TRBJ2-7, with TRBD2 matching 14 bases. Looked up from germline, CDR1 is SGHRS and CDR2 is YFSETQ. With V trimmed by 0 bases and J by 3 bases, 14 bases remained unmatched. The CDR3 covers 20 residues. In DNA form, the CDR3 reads TGCGCCAGCAGCTTGGACCCTAGGACTAGCGGGAGGTCTACATTCTACGAGCAGTACTTC. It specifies CASSLDPRTSGRSTFYEQYF.

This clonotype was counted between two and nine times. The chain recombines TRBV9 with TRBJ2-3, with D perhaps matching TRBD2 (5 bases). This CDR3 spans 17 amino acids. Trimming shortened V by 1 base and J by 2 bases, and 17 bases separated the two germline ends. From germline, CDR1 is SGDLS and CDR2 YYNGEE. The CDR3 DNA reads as TGTGCCAGCAGCGTACCGGTGGACGGGGTGAACACAGATACGCAGTATTTT. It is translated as CASSVPVDGVNTDTQYF.

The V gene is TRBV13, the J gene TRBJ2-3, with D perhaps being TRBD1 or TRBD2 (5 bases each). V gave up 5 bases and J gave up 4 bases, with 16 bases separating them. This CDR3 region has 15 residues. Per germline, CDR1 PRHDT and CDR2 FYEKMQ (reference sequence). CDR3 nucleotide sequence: TGTGCCAGCAGCCTCACTGTCGGGACCTCAGATACGCAGTATTTT. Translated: CASSLTVGTSDTQYF.

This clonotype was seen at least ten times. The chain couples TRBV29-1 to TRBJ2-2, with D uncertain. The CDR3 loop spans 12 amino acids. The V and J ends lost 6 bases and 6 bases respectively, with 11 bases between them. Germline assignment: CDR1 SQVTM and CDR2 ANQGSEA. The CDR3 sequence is CSVGNGAGELFF. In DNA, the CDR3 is TGCAGCGTAGGAAATGGCGCCGGGGAGCTGTTTTTT.